This T cell receptor (beta chain) was documented in a study of T cells after somatic rescue of genetic block. This clone has more than one count but fewer than ten. Assay used: immunoSEQ multiplex PCR; TCRdb lists only in-frame clones, some missing. The sample lists roughly 15,000 clones, approximately 72% occurring once. CDR1 and CDR2 (germline): LNHDA, SQIVND (reference sequence). There are 15 residues in the CDR3. The V gene lost 8 bases and the J gene lost 4 bases, with 20 bases spanning the gap. The chain joins TRBV19 to TRBJ1-1; tentative D call: TRBD1 (6 bases). The sequencing input was peripheral blood mononuclear cells (PBMCs). The TCR originated in a boy aged 5-17 years. CDR3 nucleotide sequence: TGTGCCAGTGGAGCGGGAACAGGGTTAGGCACTGAAGCTTTCTTT. Amino acids: CASGAGTGLGTEAFF.